Each of the 29 T cell receptor beta chains below was sequenced from the same sample in a study of T cells in Graves' hyperthyroidism and ophthalmopathy. Amplified regions were TCR beta CDR3 sequences from RNA transcripts. When the TCR CDR3 underwent first-round RT-PCR, the HTBI primer set was used. TCRdb independently ran MiXCR on the multiplex PCR reads; one entry per CDR3 protein. The table has approximately 400,000 distinct CDR3 sequences, approximately 15% seen once. The sequenced material came from blood. The receptors shown here come from a woman in her thirties with Graves' hyperthyroidism.

This clonotype was seen ten or more times. The chain couples TRBV12-3 or TRBV12-4 to TRBJ2-1, with 15 positions matching TRBD2. This CDR3 comprises 18 residues. Germline trimming cut 4 bases from V and 0 bases from J; bases unmatched to any gene: 4. The CDR3 sequence: CASSSGLAGGSSYNEQFF. CDR3 DNA sequence: TGTGCCAGCAGTTCGGGACTAGCGGGAGGCAGCTCCTACAATGAGCAGTTCTTC.

This clonotype occurred many times. The chain combines TRBV7-2 with TRBJ1-4; maybe TRBD1 (6 bases). Germline assignment: CDR1 SGHTA and CDR2 FQGNSA. The V gene lost 1 base and the J gene lost 8 bases, with 8 bases spanning the gap. The CDR3 runs 13 residues. The CDR3 nucleotides are TGTGCCAGCAGCTTAGTTCAGGGGGAAAAACTGTTTTTT. This codes for CASSLVQGEKLFF.

Many counts were recorded for this clonotype. J is TRBJ2-3 and V is TRBV28; tentatively, D is TRBD2 (6 bases). Looked up from germline, CDR1 is MDHEN and CDR2 is SYDVKM. The CDR3 loop spans 16 amino acids. The V and J ends lost 3 bases and 9 bases respectively, with 22 bases between them. The CDR3 loop reads CASSLYGEGGAWTQYF. CDR3 bases: TGTGCCAGCAGTTTGTACGGGGAAGGCGGGGCCTGGACGCAGTATTTT.

This clonotype was picked up a small number of times. This chain links TRBV19 with TRBJ2-1, with D uncertain. CDR3 length: 14 residues. Germline loops: CDR1 LNHDA, CDR2 SQIVND (reference sequence). Trimming stripped 5 bases from V and 0 bases from J, with 8 bases between. The CDR3 bases are TGTGCCAGTAGTCTAACGAACTCCTACAATGAGCAGTTCTTC. Translating gives CASSLTNSYNEQFF.

A note on this clonotype: A clone one base away is much larger, so this may be a read error. The CDR3 DNA reads as TGTGCCAGCAGCTTAGGGCAGGGGGCAAGTTACGAGCAGCACTTC. This gives the protein CASSLGQGASYEQHF. V and J are TRBV7-2 and TRBJ2-7, with 8 bases that match TRBD1. Per the germline V gene, CDR1 is SGHTA and CDR2 is FQGNSA. The length of the CDR3 is 15 residues.

This clonotype was detected many times. This chain's CDR3 is CASILTPKSFQYF. CDR3 nucleotides: TGTGCCAGCATTCTAACGCCCAAATCCTTTCAGTACTTC. The chain couples TRBV6-1 to TRBJ2-4, with no clear D. Germline V gene sequence: CDR1 MNHNS, CDR2 SASEGT. V was shortened by 7 bases and J by 11 bases, with 18 bases between the two germline ends. CDR3 size: 13 residues.

This clonotype was picked up many times. This rearrangement joins TRBV27 to TRBJ2-1; maybe TRBD1 (8 bases). The V end lost 8 bases, the J end lost 10 bases, and 18 bases lay between the germline ends. The V gene's germline CDR1 is MNHEY and CDR2 SMNVEV (reference sequence). The CDR3 has 13 amino acids. The CDR3 loop reads CASHRGGGGEQFF. CDR3 DNA: TGTGCCAGCCACAGGGGGGGTGGGGGAGAGCAGTTCTTC.

DNA of the CDR3: TGTGCCAGCAGCCCCCCCCCGTGGTCCAATCAGCCCCAGCATTTT. It encodes CASSPPPWSNQPQHF. The chain has TRBV7-2 and TRBJ1-5; no reliable D call. The CDR3 is 15 residues long. The germline V and J ends were trimmed by 5 bases and 3 bases, with 14 bases remaining between them. The germline V gene encodes CDR1 SGHTA and CDR2 FQGNSA.

The chain joins TRBV28 to TRBJ1-4; possible D gene TRBD1, 5 bases. V lost 6 bases and J lost 10, with 18 bases in between. The CDR3 covers 14 residues. Germline values: CDR1 MDHEN, CDR2 SYDVKM. This chain's CDR3 is CASRDRGLGGKLFF. CDR3 nucleotides: TGTGCCAGCAGAGACCGGGGCCTAGGCGGAAAACTGTTTTTT.

Note on this clonotype: A read error may explain this, as a much larger clone is one base away. CDR3 bases: TGTGCCAGCAGCCAGTGCGGGACAGCCAATTCACCCCTCCACTTT. It yields the protein CASSQCGTANSPLHF. The V gene is TRBV3-1, the J gene TRBJ1-6, with 7 bases fitting TRBD1. Germline V gene data show CDR1 as LGHDT and CDR2 as YNNKEL (reference sequence). The CDR3 sequence is 15 residues long. The J segment lost 7 bases and the V segment lost 3 bases, leaving 6 bases of the junction unmatched. The full variable domain, completed using reference TRBV3-1 and TRBJ1-6, is DTAVSQTPKYLVTQMGNDKSIKCEQNLGHDTMYWYKQDSKKFLKIMFSYNNKELIINETVPNRFSPKSPDKAHLNLHINSLELGDSAVYFCASSQCGTANSPLHFGNGTRLTVT.

This clonotype was counted only a few times. The V gene is TRBV7-9, the J gene TRBJ2-1; weak D call: TRBD2 (6 bases). This CDR3 spans 15 amino acids. CDR1 and CDR2 from the germline V gene are SEHNR and FQNEAQ (reference sequence). The germline V and J ends were trimmed by 6 bases and 5 bases, with 17 bases remaining between them. The CDR3 sequence: CASSSAGPGHNEQFF. Here the CDR3 DNA reads TGTGCCAGCAGTTCCGCGGGGCCAGGTCACAATGAGCAGTTCTTC.

This clonotype was detected ten times or more. The genes are TRBV2 and TRBJ2-7; the D is unclear. CDR1 is SNHLY and CDR2 is FYNNEI in the germline V gene. This CDR3 is 12 amino acids long. V lost 5 bases and J 3 bases, leaving 8 bases between the germline ends. CDR3 sequence: CASSTAVYEQYF. CDR3 DNA sequence: TGTGCCAGCAGTACTGCAGTCTACGAGCAGTACTTC.

This clonotype was seen many times. V is TRBV28 and J is TRBJ2-3, with D maybe TRBD1 (5 bases). The CDR3 has 15 residues. Per the germline V gene, CDR1 is MDHEN and CDR2 is SYDVKM. V was pared by 6 bases and J by 4 bases, with 17 bases between. CDR3 nucleotide sequence: TGTGCCAGCAGCCAGAGACTCAGGGATTCAGATACGCAGTATTTT. Residues: CASSQRLRDSDTQYF.

This clonotype showed up many times. The chain uses TRBV28 and TRBJ2-7, with D perhaps being TRBD1 or TRBD2 (5 bases each). This CDR3 contains 14 residues. V was shortened by 6 bases and J by 3 bases, with 15 bases between the two germline ends. The germline V gene has CDR1 MDHEN and CDR2 SYDVKM. The CDR3 nucleotides are TGTGCCAGCAGCCTCTCCGGGACGGGCTACGAGCAGTACTTC. This codes for CASSLSGTGYEQYF.

The sample holds many counts of this clonotype. This chain connects TRBV30 to TRBJ1-1, with D perhaps TRBD1 (5 bases). The germline gives CDR1 GTSNPN, CDR2 SVGIG (reference sequence). This CDR3 contains 13 residues. V was shortened by 5 bases and J by 0 bases, with 10 bases between the two germline ends. CDR3 sequence: CAWEDSLNTEAFF. The CDR3 DNA reads TGTGCCTGGGAAGACAGCTTGAACACTGAAGCTTTCTTT.

This clonotype came up many times. The V and J genes are TRBV30 and TRBJ2-2; no clear D. There are 11 residues in the CDR3. Germline CDR1 and CDR2: GTSNPN and SVGIG (reference sequence). The V and J ends lost 6 bases and 8 bases respectively, with 10 bases between them. The CDR3 loop is CACRPRGELFF. DNA of the CDR3: TGTGCCTGCCGACCCCGTGGGGAGCTGTTTTTT.

This chain uses TRBV10-3 with TRBJ2-5; 7 bases are shared with TRBD1. J was trimmed by 4 bases and V by 6 bases; bases with no gene match: 8. CDR3 size: 14 residues. From germline, CDR1 is ENHRY and CDR2 SYGVKD. CDR3: CAISSQGQGETQYF. Here the CDR3 DNA reads TGTGCCATCAGCTCACAGGGGCAAGGAGAGACCCAGTACTTC.

This clonotype was counted many times. This chain uses TRBV2 with TRBJ1-1, with 9 nucleotides matching TRBD1. CDR1 is SNHLY, CDR2 FYNNEI, per germline. The CDR3 spans 13 residues. J lost 5 bases, V lost 7 bases, and 5 bases had no gene match. The chain's CDR3 is CASKDRGRTEAFF. The CDR3 region has the DNA TGTGCCAGCAAAGACAGGGGGAGAACTGAAGCTTTCTTT. Looking up the rest from reference TRBV2 and TRBJ1-1 gives the full variable domain: EPEVTQTPSHQVTQMGQEVILRCVPISNHLYFYWYRQILGQKVEFLVSFYNNEISEKSEIFDDQFSVERPDGSNFTLKIRSTKLEDSAMYFCASKDRGRTEAFFGQGTRLTVV.

This clonotype was recorded at least ten times. The chain combines TRBV10-3 with TRBJ2-5; unclear D gene. This CDR3 has 13 residues. With 4 bases removed from V and 1 base from J, the gap between germline ends came to 7 bases. Germline V CDR1 and CDR2: ENHRY, SYGVKD. The CDR3 coding sequence is TGTGCCATCAGTGTGGGTGTCCAAGAGACCCAGTACTTC. It is translated as CAISVGVQETQYF.

The sample holds many counts of this clonotype. The chain employs TRBV3-1 and TRBJ2-3; no firm D call. Germline CDR1 is LGHDT and CDR2 is YNNKEL (reference sequence). Trimming took off 4 bases at V and 0 bases at J, with 11 bases between the two ends. The CDR3 spans 15 residues. The CDR3 region is CASSPTATSTDTQYF. In DNA form, the CDR3 reads TGTGCCAGCAGCCCGACGGCTACCAGCACAGATACGCAGTATTTT.

This clonotype was seen repeatedly, ten times or more. The chain uses TRBV11-2 and TRBJ2-1; 8 bases are shared with TRBD2. Germline V gene lookup returns CDR1 SGHAT and CDR2 FQNNGV. V trimming: 6 bases; J trimming: 3 bases; junction bases outside the gene matches: 4. This CDR3 comprises 14 residues. The CDR3 spells CASRIAGSYNEQFF. The CDR3, as DNA: TGTGCCAGCAGAATAGCGGGAAGCTACAATGAGCAGTTCTTC.

This chain links TRBV4-2 with TRBJ2-7; D remains unclear. CDR1 and CDR2 from the germline V gene are LGHNA and YNFKEQ. Trimming cost V 4 bases and J 0 bases, with 10 bases left between them. The CDR3 loop spans 14 amino acids. CDR3 bases: TGTGCCAGCAGCCTGGACGAGAGCTCCTACGAGCAGTACTTC. Translating gives CASSLDESSYEQYF.

This clonotype was found many times. J is TRBJ2-3 and V is TRBV7-9, with 9 bases identical to TRBD1. V dropped 5 bases and J dropped 4; count of bases not matched to a gene: 7. Germline V gene sequence: CDR1 SEHNR, CDR2 FQNEAQ (reference sequence). The CDR3 consists of 15 residues. DNA of the CDR3: TGTGCCAGCAGCCCTAAGGGACAGGGATCAGATACGCAGTATTTT. Residues: CASSPKGQGSDTQYF. Looking up the rest from reference TRBV7-9 and TRBJ2-3 gives the full variable domain: DTGVSQNPRHKITKRGQNVTFRCDPISEHNRLYWYRQTLGQGPEFLTYFQNEAQLEKSRLLSDRFSAERPKGSFSTLEIQRTEQGDSAMYLCASSPKGQGSDTQYFGPGTRLTVL.

This clonotype turned up a few times. J is TRBJ1-6 and V is TRBV7-9; 7 bases map to TRBD1. The CDR3 is 16 amino acids. The V gene end was trimmed by 5 bases and the J gene end by 9 bases; junction bases not matched to a gene: 13. Germline V gene lookup returns CDR1 SEHNR and CDR2 FQNEAQ (reference sequence). CDR3 sequence (DNA): TGTGCCAGCAGCGCATCCCAATCAGGGGGTAGTTCACCCCTCCACTTT. It is translated as CASSASQSGGSSPLHF.

The chain has TRBV6-2 or TRBV6-3 and TRBJ2-5; 12 positions agree with TRBD2. CDR1 MNHEY and CDR2 SVGEGT come from the germline V gene. This CDR3 region has 15 residues. J gave up 3 bases and V 7 bases, and 6 bases lay outside the gene matches. The chain's CDR3 is CASNRLAGVEETQYF. CDR3 nucleotide sequence: TGTGCCAGCAACCGACTAGCGGGAGTTGAAGAGACCCAGTACTTC.

The rearrangement links TRBV28 to TRBJ1-5; D is unclear. V gave up 8 bases and J gave up 2 bases, with 16 bases separating them. Germline CDR1 is MDHEN and CDR2 is SYDVKM. The CDR3 spans 15 residues. CDR3 DNA sequence: TGTGCCAGCCTCATCGGAGGCTGGGGCAATCAGCCCCAGCATTTT. As protein: CASLIGGWGNQPQHF.

This clonotype was seen more than once but under ten times. This chain uses TRBV6-2 or TRBV6-3 with TRBJ2-1, with D tentatively TRBD2 (7 bases). V lost 8 bases to trimming and J lost 3 bases, with 17 bases between them. Per germline, CDR1 MNHEY and CDR2 SVGEGT. CDR3 length equals 15 residues. The CDR3 nucleotides read TGTGCCAGCTCCGGAGGGGGGGGCGACTACAATGAGCAGTTCTTC. Its protein is CASSGGGGDYNEQFF.

The rearrangement joins TRBV19 to TRBJ2-7; possibly TRBD1 or TRBD2 for D (5 bases each). The ends were cut back, 8 bases at V and 2 bases at J, with 13 bases in the middle. From germline, CDR1 is LNHDA and CDR2 SQIVND (reference sequence). This CDR3 has 13 amino acids. CDR3 in amino acids: CASSRDVTYEQYF. The CDR3 DNA sequence: TGTGCCAGTTCAAGGGACGTAACCTACGAGCAGTACTTC. The full variable domain, its missing parts supplied by reference TRBV19 and TRBJ2-7, is DGGITQSPKYLFRKEGQNVTLSCEQNLNHDAMYWYRQDPGQGLRLIYYSQIVNDFQKGDIAEGYSVSREKKESFPLTVTSAQKNPTAFYLCASSRDVTYEQYFGPGTRLTVT.

The V gene is TRBV10-3, the J gene TRBJ2-7, with D perhaps being TRBD1 or TRBD2 (5 bases each). V was clipped by 2 bases and J by 5 bases, with 16 bases between them. Germline V gene sequence: CDR1 ENHRY, CDR2 SYGVKD. The CDR3 sequence is 15 residues long. The CDR3 DNA follows: TGTGCCATCAGTGAGCGGGCAGGGTGGGGACACGAGCAGTACTTC. Its protein product is CAISERAGWGHEQYF.